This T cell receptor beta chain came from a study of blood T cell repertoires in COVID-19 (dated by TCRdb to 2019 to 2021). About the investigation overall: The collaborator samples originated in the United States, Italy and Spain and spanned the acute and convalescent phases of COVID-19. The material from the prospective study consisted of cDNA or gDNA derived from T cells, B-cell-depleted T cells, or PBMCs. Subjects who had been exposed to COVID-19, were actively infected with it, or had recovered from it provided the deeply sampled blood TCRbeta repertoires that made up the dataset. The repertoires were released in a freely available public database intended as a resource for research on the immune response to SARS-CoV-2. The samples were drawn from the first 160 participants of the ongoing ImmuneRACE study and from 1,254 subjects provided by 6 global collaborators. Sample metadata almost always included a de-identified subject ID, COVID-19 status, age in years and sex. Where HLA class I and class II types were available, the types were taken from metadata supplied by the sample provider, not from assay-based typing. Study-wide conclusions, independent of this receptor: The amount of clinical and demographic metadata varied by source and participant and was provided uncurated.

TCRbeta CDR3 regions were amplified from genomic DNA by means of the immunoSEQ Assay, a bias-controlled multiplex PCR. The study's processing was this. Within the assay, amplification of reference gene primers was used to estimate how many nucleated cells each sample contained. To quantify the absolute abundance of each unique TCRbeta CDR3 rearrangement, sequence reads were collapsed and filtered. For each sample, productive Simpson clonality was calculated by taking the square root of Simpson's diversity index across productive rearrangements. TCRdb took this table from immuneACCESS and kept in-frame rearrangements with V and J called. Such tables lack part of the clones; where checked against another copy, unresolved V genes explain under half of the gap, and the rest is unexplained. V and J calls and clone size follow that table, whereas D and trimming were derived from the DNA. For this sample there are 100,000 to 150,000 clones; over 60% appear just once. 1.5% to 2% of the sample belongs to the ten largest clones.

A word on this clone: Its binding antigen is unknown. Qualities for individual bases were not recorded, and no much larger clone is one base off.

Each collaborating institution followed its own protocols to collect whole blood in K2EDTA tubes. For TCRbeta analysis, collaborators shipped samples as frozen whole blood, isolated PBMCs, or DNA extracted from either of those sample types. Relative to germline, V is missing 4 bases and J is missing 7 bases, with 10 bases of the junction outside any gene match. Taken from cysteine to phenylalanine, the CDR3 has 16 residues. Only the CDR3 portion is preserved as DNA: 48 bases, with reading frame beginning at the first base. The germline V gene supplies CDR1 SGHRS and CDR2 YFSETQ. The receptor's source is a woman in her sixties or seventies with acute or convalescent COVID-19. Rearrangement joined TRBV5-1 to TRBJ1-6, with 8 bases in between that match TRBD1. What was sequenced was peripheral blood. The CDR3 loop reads CASSPNPQGANSPLHF. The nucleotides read TGCGCCAGCAGCCCAAACCCTCAGGGGGCGAATTCACCCCTCCACTTT.